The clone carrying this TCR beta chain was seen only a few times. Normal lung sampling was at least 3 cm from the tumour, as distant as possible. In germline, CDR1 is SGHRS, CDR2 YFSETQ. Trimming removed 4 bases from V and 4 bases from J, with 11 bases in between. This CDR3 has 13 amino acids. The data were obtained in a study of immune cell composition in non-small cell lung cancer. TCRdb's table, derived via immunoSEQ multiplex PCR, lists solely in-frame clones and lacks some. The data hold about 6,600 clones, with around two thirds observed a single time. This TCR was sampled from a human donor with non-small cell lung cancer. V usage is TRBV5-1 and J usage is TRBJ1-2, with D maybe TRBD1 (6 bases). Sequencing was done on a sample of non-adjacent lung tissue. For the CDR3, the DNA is TGCGCCAGCAGCACACAGGGTCCCTATGGCTACACCTTC. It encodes CASSTQGPYGYTF.